The sequence of this T cell receptor beta chain was determined in a study of blood T cell repertoires in COVID-19. Study context: PBMCs, B-cell-depleted T cells, or T cells were the source of the cDNA or gDNA that made up the material.

CDR3 length: 18 amino acids. Germline V gives CDR1 SGHTA, CDR2 FQGNSA. J gave up 5 bases and V 3 bases, and 13 bases lay outside the gene matches. Under the authors' procedure: Estimation of nucleated cell counts was performed using reference gene primer amplification. The method was immunoSEQ multiplex PCR; TCRdb's version includes in-frame clones alone and lacks a portion of them. That table furnishes V, J and clone size, whereas the DNA furnished D and trimming. The table shows 98,000 or so clones, with about 90% occurring only once. Sequencing was performed on peripheral blood. The J gene is TRBJ2-2, the V gene TRBV7-2, with 9 bases that match TRBD2. This TCR derives from a man aged 45 to 65 with acute or convalescent COVID-19. The CDR3 nucleotides are TGTGCCAGCAGCTTGTTGGCGGTGGCTAGCGGGACTACCGGGGAGCTGTTTTTT. Translation: CASSLLAVASGTTGELFF.